The 31 T cell receptor beta chains below come from one sample, sequenced in a study of regulatory T cells in long-lasting Graves disease. The time point here: newly diagnosed GD, antithyroid drugs for less than 3 months. RNA isolated from PBMCs was used to make the TCR library. HTBI primers from iRepertoire and Arm-PCR of CDR3 regions yielded the TCR beta libraries. TCRdb processed the multiplex PCR reads anew with MiXCR; each CDR3 protein has one entry. The sample has roughly 400,000 distinct CDR3 sequences; about 16% are singletons. These same data were also listed under a study on T cells in Graves' hyperthyroidism and ophthalmopathy.

Specimen: peripheral blood mononuclear cells (PBMCs), collected at new diagnosis, from a patient treated with antithyroid drugs. These receptors were taken from a woman under 30 with Graves disease.

This clonotype was seen at least ten times. This chain connects TRBV28 to TRBJ1-5; 7 bases line up with TRBD1. This CDR3 has 16 amino acids. Losses at the gene ends were 5 bases for V and 0 bases for J; bases not matched to a gene: 7. Germline V CDR1 and CDR2: MDHEN, SYDVKM. CDR3 loop: CASSLRQGNSNQPQHF. CDR3 bases: TGTGCCAGCAGTCTACGACAGGGTAATAGCAATCAGCCCCAGCATTTT.

Ten or more counts support this clonotype. V gene TRBV27 combines with J gene TRBJ2-1, with D possibly TRBD2 on 6 matching bases. Germline V gene data show CDR1 as MNHEY and CDR2 as SMNVEV (reference sequence). Trimming took off 3 bases at V and 0 bases at J, with 15 bases between the two ends. The CDR3 is 17 amino acids. CDR3 region: CASSFGWRRASYNEQFF. The CDR3 DNA sequence: TGTGCCAGCAGTTTTGGCTGGCGGAGGGCCTCCTACAATGAGCAGTTCTTC.

J is TRBJ1-2 and V is TRBV29-1, with TRBD1 identical over 9 bases. Germline values: CDR1 SQVTM, CDR2 ANQGSEA. V lost 5 bases to trimming and J lost 8 bases; unmatched junction nucleotides: 9. The CDR3 is 13 residues long. The CDR3: CSVRTGEFGGYTF. CDR3 sequence (DNA): TGCAGCGTTAGGACAGGGGAATTTGGCGGCTACACCTTC.

For this clonotype: Compared with germline, one end of the junction differs, possibly owing to a read error. The CDR3 spells CVSSREGETQYF. The CDR3 coding sequence is TGTGTCAGCAGCAGGGAGGGAGAGACCCAGTACTTC. This chain links TRBV7-9 with TRBJ2-1, with 7 bases aligning to TRBD2. The J call is uncertain, as TRBJ2-5 better fits the DNA end. In germline, CDR1 is SEHNR, CDR2 FQNEAQ (reference sequence). This CDR3 region has 12 residues.

The sample holds a few counts of this clonotype. The chain combines TRBV5-5 with TRBJ1-1, with D possibly matching TRBD1 (6 bases). The CDR3 totals 15 residues. V gave up 4 bases and J gave up 2 bases, with 15 bases separating them. Germline loops: CDR1 SGHKS, CDR2 YYEKEE (reference sequence). The CDR3 protein is CASSMMQGTNTEAFF. In DNA form, the CDR3 reads TGTGCCAGCAGCATGATGCAGGGGACTAACACTGAAGCTTTCTTT.

The rearrangement uses TRBV6-1 and TRBJ1-2, with 7 positions matching TRBD1. Germline V CDR1 and CDR2: MNHNS, SASEGT. CDR3 length: 16 amino acids. The junction had 18 bases not matched to a gene; V was cut back by 7 bases and J by 7 bases. CDR3 loop: CASTVEGGYRGLGYTF. DNA for the CDR3: TGTGCCAGCACCGTAGAGGGTGGTTACAGGGGTCTTGGCTACACCTTC.

This clonotype was picked up one time. The V gene is TRBV6-1, the J gene TRBJ2-7; 12 bases fit TRBD2. Germline values: CDR1 MNHNS, CDR2 SASEGT. This CDR3 comprises 16 residues. The ends lost 6 bases at V and 1 base at J; junction bases unmatched: 7. CDR3 loop: CASSGGTSGLSYEQYF. CDR3 bases: TGTGCCAGCAGCGGTGGGACTAGCGGGCTATCCTACGAGCAGTACTTC.

This clonotype has just a few counts. V is TRBV7-3 and J is TRBJ2-1; 7 bases agree with TRBD2. The CDR3 covers 15 residues. The junction had 11 bases not matched to a gene; V was cut back by 4 bases and J by 8 bases. Germline assignment: CDR1 SGHTA and CDR2 FQGTGA. The CDR3 is CASSSQGGSIDEQFF. The CDR3, as DNA: TGTGCCAGCAGCTCGCAGGGCGGGAGTATCGATGAGCAGTTCTTC.

This clonotype was detected many times. J is TRBJ2-7 and V is TRBV29-1; no reliable D call. Germline assignment: CDR1 SQVTM and CDR2 ANQGSEA. Trimming removed 4 bases at V and 2 bases at J, with 12 bases between. The CDR3 totals 13 residues. CDR3 residues: CSVGEDAPYEQYF. The CDR3 region has the DNA TGCAGCGTTGGCGAGGACGCACCCTACGAGCAGTACTTC.

In regard to this clonotype: At one of its ends the junction is not consistent with the germline gene, which may arise from a read error. The CDR3 sequence is CAGSPRLAGVSSYEQYF. The DNA for the CDR3 is TGTGCCGGCAGTCCCCGACTAGCGGGAGTCAGCTCCTACGAGCAGTACTTC. The chain has TRBV12-3 or TRBV12-4 and TRBJ2-7; 12 bases are shared with TRBD2. The CDR3 runs 17 residues.

V usage is TRBV3-1 and J usage is TRBJ1-1; D is possibly TRBD1 (5 bases). V lost 3 bases, J lost 4 bases, and 21 bases lay in between. Germline-derived CDR1 and CDR2 are LGHDT and YNNKEL (reference sequence). This CDR3 has 17 amino acids. CDR3: CASSQEQRDFKGTEAFF. The CDR3 region has the DNA TGTGCCAGCAGCCAGGAGCAAAGGGACTTCAAGGGCACTGAAGCTTTCTTT.

This clonotype was recorded many times. The chain recombines TRBV14 with TRBJ2-7; 7 bases agree with TRBD2. This CDR3 spans 14 amino acids. V lost 1 base, J lost 6 bases, and 6 bases stayed unmatched. Germline-derived CDR1 and CDR2 are SGHDN and FVKESK. CDR3 bases: TGTGCCAGCAGCCAAGTGGCCGGCGGGGGCGAGCAGTACTTC. It encodes CASSQVAGGGEQYF.

The chain has TRBV7-3 and TRBJ2-3; perhaps TRBD2 as D (6 bases). V dropped 5 bases and J dropped 4 bases, with 10 bases sitting between them. Germline V gene data show CDR1 as SGHTA and CDR2 as FQGTGA. The CDR3 is 13 residues long. The chain's CDR3 is CASSKLASDTQYF. Here the CDR3 DNA reads TGTGCCAGCAGCAAACTAGCATCAGATACGCAGTATTTT. The whole variable domain, remainder taken from reference TRBV7-3 and TRBJ2-3, is GAGVSQTPSNKVTEKGKYVELRCDPISGHTALYWYRQSLGQGPEFLIYFQGTGAADDSGLPNDRFFAVRPEGSVSTLKIQRTERGDSAVYLCASSKLASDTQYFGPGTRLTVL.

This clonotype was counted ten times or more. The chain links TRBV14 to TRBJ2-3; 11 nucleotides align to TRBD2. In germline, CDR1 is SGHDN, CDR2 FVKESK. After removal of 4 bases from V and 8 bases from J, the junction contained 11 bases not matched to a gene. The length of the CDR3 is 16 residues. The CDR3 loop reads CASSRGTSGSQGTQYF. DNA for the CDR3: TGTGCCAGCAGCCGGGGGACTAGCGGATCACAGGGTACGCAGTATTTT.

This clonotype was found many times. The chain is built from TRBV28 and TRBJ2-7; 7 nucleotides match TRBD2. In germline, CDR1 is MDHEN, CDR2 SYDVKM. The CDR3 is 15 residues long. V trimming: 6 bases; J trimming: 0 bases; junction bases outside the gene matches: 8. The CDR3 nucleotides are TGTGCCAGCAGCTTGGGGGGGTCCAGCTCCTACGAGCAGTACTTC. Amino acids: CASSLGGSSSYEQYF.

The chain's CDR3 is CAWSFPGLQSSGNTIYF. CDR3 coding DNA: TGTGCCTGGAGTTTCCCGGGACTCCAGAGCTCTGGAAACACCATATATTTT. The chain recombines TRBV30 with TRBJ1-3; D possibly corresponds to TRBD1 (5 bases). Trimming removed 2 bases at V and 0 bases at J, with 17 bases between. The CDR3 runs to 17 residues. CDR1 and CDR2 from the germline V gene are GTSNPN and SVGIG (reference sequence).

This clonotype was detected many times. This chain links TRBV4-3 with TRBJ2-2, with 9 bases that match TRBD2. The CDR3 consists of 17 residues. The V gene's germline CDR1 is LGHNA and CDR2 YSLEER. J gave up 4 bases and V 1 base, and 7 bases lay outside the gene matches. The CDR3 DNA follows: TGCGCCAGCAGCCAAGGTCGAGCGGGAGGTGTCACCGGGGAGCTGTTTTTT. Its protein is CASSQGRAGGVTGELFF.

This clonotype was seen a handful of times. This chain connects TRBV10-3 to TRBJ1-2; 7 nucleotides match TRBD1. The germline V gene encodes CDR1 ENHRY and CDR2 SYGVKD. Trimming took 7 bases from V and 6 from J; bases not matched to a gene: 8. The CDR3 runs 13 residues. The CDR3 is CAIKRQGEDGYTF. The CDR3 coding sequence is TGTGCCATCAAAAGACAGGGCGAGGATGGCTACACCTTC.

This clonotype was picked up a small number of times. The chain's CDR3 is CASSYSGGNYEQYF. The CDR3 nucleotides are TGTGCCAGCAGTTACTCAGGGGGGAACTACGAGCAGTACTTC. V usage is TRBV6-9 and J usage is TRBJ2-7; TRBD1 might be the D (7 bases). Between the trimmed V and J ends, which lost 3 bases and 3 bases, there was a span of 12 bases. The germline CDR1 and CDR2 sequences are MNHGY and SVAAGI. The length of the CDR3 is 14 residues.

The chain employs TRBV12-3 or TRBV12-4 and TRBJ1-5, with no clear D. The CDR3 spans 13 residues. Trimming stripped 7 bases from V and 0 bases from J, with 7 bases between. The CDR3 nucleotides are TGTGCCAGCACCCGGAGTAGCAATCAGCCCCAGCATTTT. Translation: CASTRSSNQPQHF.

This clonotype was observed a few times. V is TRBV12-3 or TRBV12-4 and J is TRBJ2-1; 7 bases agree with TRBD2. V trimming: 1 base; J trimming: 5 bases; junction bases outside the gene matches: 2. The CDR3 spans 14 residues. The CDR3 region has the DNA TGTGCCAGCAGTTTAGGCGGGAGTAACAATGAGCAGTTCTTC. Protein: CASSLGGSNNEQFF.

The chain couples TRBV24-1 to TRBJ2-3; perhaps D is TRBD1 or TRBD2 (5 bases each). Trimming removed 3 bases at V and 4 bases at J, with 7 bases between. The CDR3 consists of 13 residues. Looked up from germline, CDR1 is KGHDR and CDR2 is SFDVKD. DNA for the CDR3: TGTGCCACCAGTGATGGGGGATCAGATACGCAGTATTTT. As protein: CATSDGGSDTQYF.

The sample holds many counts of this clonotype. The gene calls are TRBV6-5 and TRBJ2-1, with 11 nucleotides matching TRBD2. The germline V gene has CDR1 MNHEY and CDR2 SVGAGI. The CDR3 loop spans 19 amino acids. The J segment lost 7 bases and the V segment lost 2 bases, leaving 16 bases of the junction unmatched. The CDR3 nucleotides read TGTGCCAGCAGTTACCGTTCAAACCTACTAGCGGGAGTACGAAATGAGCAGTTCTTC. Its translation is CASSYRSNLLAGVRNEQFF.

Only a few counts were recorded for this clonotype. The chain is built from TRBV5-6 and TRBJ1-5; D possibly corresponds to TRBD1 (5 bases). This CDR3 has 15 amino acids. Looked up from germline, CDR1 is SGHDT and CDR2 is YYEEEE. Trimming removed 4 bases at V and 4 bases at J, with 15 bases between. CDR3 sequence: CASSAGTYTNQPQHF. CDR3 DNA: TGTGCCAGCAGCGCAGGGACCTATACTAATCAGCCCCAGCATTTT.

Only a few counts were recorded for this clonotype. The chain employs TRBV6-2 or TRBV6-3 and TRBJ1-5, with 9 nucleotides matching TRBD1. This CDR3 comprises 16 residues. V lost 5 bases, J lost 8 bases, and 13 bases stayed unmatched. Germline lookup yields CDR1 MNHEY and CDR2 SVGEGT. The CDR3 is CASSAPTGGFAEPQHF. CDR3 in DNA: TGTGCCAGCAGTGCACCGACAGGGGGTTTTGCTGAGCCCCAGCATTTT.

This clonotype was recorded at least ten times. The V gene is TRBV6-1, the J gene TRBJ1-1, with unresolved D. The CDR3 length is 11 residues. Trimming took 7 bases from V and 1 from J, leaving 4 bases between them. CDR1 is MNHNS and CDR2 is SASEGT in the germline V gene. CDR3 in amino acids: CASTGNTEAFF. The CDR3 DNA sequence: TGTGCCAGCACAGGGAACACTGAAGCTTTCTTT.

The table lists this clonotype with many counts. The chain is built from TRBV30 and TRBJ1-1, with TRBD1 identical over 7 bases. This CDR3 is built from 12 residues. Trimming cost V 3 bases and J 11 bases; bases outside gene matches: 9. The V gene's germline CDR1 is GTSNPN and CDR2 SVGIG (reference sequence). CDR3 in amino acids: CAWSLRTGGAFF. The CDR3 region has the DNA TGTGCCTGGAGCCTACGGACAGGAGGGGCTTTCTTT. Full variable domain (remainder filled in from reference TRBV30 and TRBJ1-1): SQTIHQWPATLVQPVGSPLSLECTVEGTSNPNLYWYRQAAGRGLQLLFYSVGIGQISSEVPQNLSASRPQDRQFILSSKKLLLSDSGFYLCAWSLRTGGAFFGQGTRLTVV.

This clonotype showed up many times. The V gene is TRBV30, the J gene TRBJ2-3; D gene unclear. The CDR3 contains 12 residues. The V end was cut by 0 bases, the J end by 4 bases, with 5 bases between. The germline CDR1 and CDR2 sequences are GTSNPN and SVGIG (reference sequence). In DNA form, the CDR3 reads TGTGCCTGGAGTGTAGGGTCAGATACGCAGTATTTT. This sequence encodes CAWSVGSDTQYF.

This clonotype was seen at least ten times. The chain uses TRBV6-5 and TRBJ2-5; 14 positions agree with TRBD2. V shed 2 bases and J 7 bases; nucleotides not matched to a gene: 9. CDR1 and CDR2 (germline): MNHEY, SVGAGI. The CDR3 is 17 amino acids. For the CDR3, the DNA is TGTGCCAGCAGTTACCCCAGCGGACTAGCGGGAGGTGGGACCCAGTACTTC. Protein: CASSYPSGLAGGGTQYF.

This clonotype was detected a few times. The rearrangement uses TRBV28 and TRBJ2-4, with 9 bases that match TRBD1. The length of the CDR3 is 15 residues. V trimming: 7 bases; J trimming: 4 bases; junction bases outside the gene matches: 8. Germline-derived CDR1 and CDR2 are MDHEN and SYDVKM. Written as DNA, the CDR3 is TGTGCCAGCACCCATCGGGACAGGGAAAAAAACATTCAGTACTTC. It translates to CASTHRDREKNIQYF.

The V call is TRBV19, the J call TRBJ2-7; TRBD2 agrees at 11 bases. V shed 5 bases, J shed 3 bases, and the junction held 3 bases outside the gene matches. The CDR3 runs to 14 residues. Per the germline V gene, CDR1 is LNHDA and CDR2 is SQIVND (reference sequence). CDR3 coding DNA: TGTGCCAGTAGTCGGGGACTAGCGGACTACGAGCAGTACTTC. Protein: CASSRGLADYEQYF.